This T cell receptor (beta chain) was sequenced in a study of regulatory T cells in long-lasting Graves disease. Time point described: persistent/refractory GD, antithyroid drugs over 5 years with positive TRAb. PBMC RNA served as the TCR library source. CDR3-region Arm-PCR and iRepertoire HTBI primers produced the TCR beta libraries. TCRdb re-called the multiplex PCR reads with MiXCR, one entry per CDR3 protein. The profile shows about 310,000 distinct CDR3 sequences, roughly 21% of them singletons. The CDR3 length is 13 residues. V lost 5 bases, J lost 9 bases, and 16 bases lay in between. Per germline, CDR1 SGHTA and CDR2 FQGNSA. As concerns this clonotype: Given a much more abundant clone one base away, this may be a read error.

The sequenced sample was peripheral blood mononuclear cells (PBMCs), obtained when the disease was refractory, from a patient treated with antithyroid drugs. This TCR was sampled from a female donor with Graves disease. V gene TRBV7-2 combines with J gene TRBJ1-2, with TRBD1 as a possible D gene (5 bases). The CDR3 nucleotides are TGTGCCAGCAGCCAAGCGACAGAGGTGAGCTACACCTTC. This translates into CASSQATEVSYTF.